Described below is a single T cell receptor beta chain sequence and its context. Only in-frame clones appear in the TCRdb table, and some are missing; sequencing was by immunoSEQ multiplex PCR. The sample holds approximately 150,000 clones; approximately 90% are singletons and the top ten take about 4.1%. The germline gives CDR1 MNHEY, CDR2 SVGAGI. This CDR3 is 15 amino acids long. Between the trimmed V and J ends, which lost 2 bases and 2 bases, there was a span of 13 bases. The sample is drawn from a study of blood T cell repertoires in COVID-19. Donors were grouped by their self-reported clinical history.

The clonotype originates from a woman in her forties who had been exposed to COVID-19. Sample: PBMCs or T cells enriched from blood (not recorded which). The V and J genes are TRBV6-5 and TRBJ2-7; possibly TRBD1 for D (7 bases). CDR3 DNA: TGTGCCAGCAGTTACGACAGGGAGGCTACCTACGAGCAGTACTTC. Amino acid sequence: CASSYDREATYEQYF.